This T cell receptor beta chain was identified during a study of technical replicates of blood from a few donors. Produced via immunoSEQ multiplex PCR; TCRdb's table is partial and in-frame only. This sample has roughly 60,000 clones; 75% to 90% occur once, and the top ten carry around 5.1%. The CDR3 runs 16 residues. The germline gives CDR1 SGHTA, CDR2 FQGTGA. Deletions cut 0 bases from V and 10 bases from J, with 19 bases between. What was sequenced was PBMCs. The chain joins TRBV7-3 to TRBJ2-1; maybe TRBD2 (6 bases). This sequence originates from a human donor in good health. Some clones in this sample may be carry-over from other donors' samples. The CDR3 is CASSLTGVPGAGEQFF. The CDR3 DNA is TGTGCCAGCAGCTTAACGGGGGTCCCCGGGGCGGGAGAGCAGTTCTTC.